This TCR beta chain was found in a study of T cell responses to AZD1222 COVID-19 vaccine. Profiling relied on immunoSEQ multiplex PCR, and the TCRdb table lists in-frame clones only, not all of them. The sample holds 150,000 or so clones; about 89% are singletons and the top ten take approximately 3.6%. Second-dose schedules of about 4 or about 12 weeks were combined. Trimming shortened V by 5 bases and J by 7 bases, and 11 bases separated the two germline ends. Germline lookup yields CDR1 SNHLY and CDR2 FYNNEI. The CDR3 has 13 amino acids. This TCR came from an adult who received the AZD1222 COVID-19 vaccine. This material consisted of peripheral blood, taken 28 days after the second AZD1222 dose. The rearrangement joins TRBV2 to TRBJ1-4; possibly TRBD1 for D (5 bases). In DNA, the CDR3 is TGTGCCAGCAGTTCCGGGGCCCTTGAAAAACTGTTTTTT. Protein: CASSSGALEKLFF.